This note documents a single T cell receptor (beta chain) sequence. The antigen is not known. The CDR3 has 15 amino acids. The J segment lost 4 bases and the V segment lost 3 bases, leaving 7 bases of the junction unmatched. Looked up from germline, CDR1 is SGHKS and CDR2 is YYEKEE (reference sequence). The authors reverse transcribed about 0.5 to 1 ug RNA with random hexamers. TCRdb fed the immunoSEQ multiplex PCR reads into MiXCR, producing one record per CDR3 protein. This table holds 250,000 to 300,000 distinct CDR3 sequences, approximately 91% found once. The study used treatment-naive patients who had stable or active relapsing-remitting disease as multiple sclerosis controls. The authors negatively isolated CD8+ and CD4+ T cells and FACS-enriched TEMRA cells. These data belong to a study of CD8 T cells in Susac syndrome. The study's findings and limits: It was acknowledged in the study that its TCR sequencing and HLA analysis involved a relatively small number of individuals.

This TCR was recovered from a human donor with multiple sclerosis. The sample taken for sequencing was CD8+ T cells from PBMCs. The chain has TRBV5-5 and TRBJ2-1, with TRBD2 matching 7 bases. CDR3 DNA sequence: TGTGCCAGCAGCTGGCTAGAGCGGGGTTACAATGAGCAGTTCTTC. Translated: CASSWLERGYNEQFF.